This T cell receptor beta chain stems from a study of CXCR3-negative and CXCR3-positive naive CD8 T cells. The overall study: For each library, about 1.5 +/- 0.3 million TRB reads were obtained, roughly 130 million in total.

Details on this clonotype: Its antigen remains unidentified.

5' RACE that incorporated UMI labels was used to prepare the TRB cDNA libraries. TCRdb reprocessed the 5' RACE reads, keeping one entry per CDR3 protein, no DNA. Its clone listing holds more than 100,000 distinct CDR3 sequences. Within the CD8+ T cell compartment, naive cells were CD45RO-CCR7+CD27+CD95-. Regarding the study as a whole: Naive CXCR3-positive cells had TRB CDR3s more hydrophobic than those of CXCR3-negative naive cells. Naive subsets did not differ in surface CD5, and TRB CDR3 properties served to infer TCR strength. Comparably high diversity was seen in both naive subsets, and much lower diversity in memory CD8+ cells.

Germline values: CDR1 SEHNR, CDR2 FQNEAQ (reference sequence). The CDR3 is made up of 15 amino acids. The origin of this receptor is a human donor in good health. Some clones in this sample may be carry-over from other donors' samples. The sequenced material came from naive CXCR3+ CD8+ T cells from blood. Documented subset: CD45RO-CCR7+CD27+CD95- naive CD8+ T cells expressing CXCR3 (TNR3+). The V gene is TRBV7-9, the J gene TRBJ2-1. This chain's CDR3 is CASSLGADPYNEQFF.